What follows are 20 T cell receptor beta chains derived from one specimen sequenced in a study of radiation and T cells in renal cell carcinoma. Generated by immunoSEQ multiplex PCR, the TCRdb table keeps only in-frame clones and is missing some. The data hold under 200,000 clones, with roughly 90% observed a single time. Described time point: blood 4 weeks post-SBRT, at nephrectomy. Sample treatment: 15 Gy SBRT to primary tumor, nephrectomy 4 weeks later. Sequenced material: blood, taken from a patient whose treatment included radiotherapy and nephrectomy. The origin of the receptors is a woman in her 50s with renal cell carcinoma.

The chain couples TRBV5-4 to TRBJ2-1; no firm D call. V was shortened by 4 bases and J by 8 bases, with 7 bases between the two germline ends. The V gene's germline CDR1 is SGHNT and CDR2 YYREEE (reference sequence). The CDR3 sequence is 11 residues long. DNA of the CDR3: TGTGCCAGCAGCGTAACATATGAGCAGTTCTTC. Its protein product is CASSVTYEQFF.

The chain is built from TRBV2 and TRBJ2-3, with TRBD2 as a possible D gene (6 bases). This CDR3 spans 16 amino acids. Germline V gives CDR1 SNHLY, CDR2 FYNNEI. V was cut by 1 base and J by 0 bases, with 11 bases left in between. The CDR3 DNA follows: TGTGCCAGCAGTGAAGTGGCTAGCGCTAGCACAGATACGCAGTATTTT. Its protein is CASSEVASASTDTQYF.

CDR3 loop: CASSFGTGLAGNTIYF. In nucleotides, the CDR3 is TGTGCCAGCAGTTTCGGGACAGGTCTGGCCGGAAACACCATATATTTT. V gene TRBV6-6 combines with J gene TRBJ1-3, with TRBD1 identical over 8 bases. The germline V gene has CDR1 MNHNY and CDR2 SVGAGI (reference sequence). The CDR3 is made up of 16 amino acids. V was pared by 4 bases and J by 4 bases, with 9 bases of the junction left unmatched.

The chain has TRBV2 and TRBJ1-2, with 7 nucleotides matching TRBD1. The CDR3 loop spans 14 amino acids. In germline, CDR1 is SNHLY, CDR2 FYNNEI. J was trimmed by 4 bases and V by 7 bases; bases with no gene match: 9. The CDR3 loop is CASTQEQGIYGYTF. The CDR3 DNA reads as TGTGCCAGCACCCAAGAACAGGGGATCTATGGCTACACCTTC.

The V gene is TRBV18, the J gene TRBJ2-7; 10 nucleotides match TRBD1. Germline V gives CDR1 KGHSH, CDR2 LQKENI. Trimming removed 6 bases from V and 0 bases from J; junction bases left unmatched: 5. CDR3 size: 15 residues. The CDR3 protein is CASSPRTGGSYEQYF. Written as DNA, the CDR3 is TGTGCCAGCTCCCCCCGGACAGGGGGCTCCTACGAGCAGTACTTC.

This clone appeared a single time. This chain uses TRBV6-6 with TRBJ2-7; no firm D call. Germline CDR1 and CDR2: MNHNY and SVGAGI (reference sequence). V was pared by 5 bases and J by 7 bases, with 18 bases between. The CDR3 has 14 residues. DNA for the CDR3: TGTGCCAGCAGTCCACTGAATTTGGTGGGTGAGCAGTACTTC. Residues: CASSPLNLVGEQYF.

In its sample, this clone was seen a few times. The chain couples TRBV12-5 to TRBJ2-1; the match to TRBD2 covers 7 bases. Germline assignment: CDR1 LGHNT and CDR2 FRNRAP. This CDR3 has 15 residues. V gave up 6 bases and J gave up 5 bases; unmatched junction bases: 10. CDR3 amino acids: CASGPRTSRDNEQFF. The CDR3 DNA reads TGTGCTAGTGGCCCCCGGACTAGTCGGGACAATGAGCAGTTCTTC.

This chain joins TRBV7-9 and TRBJ2-3; tentatively, D is TRBD2 (6 bases). This CDR3 is built from 16 residues. The V end lost 0 bases, the J end lost 0 bases, and 10 bases lay between the germline ends. Germline-derived CDR1 and CDR2 are SEHNR and FQNEAQ (reference sequence). The CDR3 protein is CASSLALGGSTDTQYF. The CDR3 DNA reads TGTGCCAGCAGCTTAGCCCTGGGGGGAAGCACAGATACGCAGTATTTT. The full variable domain, completed using reference TRBV7-9 and TRBJ2-3, is DTGVSQNPRHKITKRGQNVTFRCDPISEHNRLYWYRQTLGQGPEFLTYFQNEAQLEKSRLLSDRFSAERPKGSFSTLEIQRTEQGDSAMYLCASSLALGGSTDTQYFGPGTRLTVL.

J is TRBJ1-5 and V is TRBV5-6, with unresolved D. Germline loops: CDR1 SGHDT, CDR2 YYEEEE. V lost 1 base to trimming and J lost 5 bases, with 10 bases between them. There are 14 residues in the CDR3. In nucleotides, the CDR3 is TGTGCCAGCAGCTTGTACGATAGGGATCAGCCCCAGCATTTT. It yields the protein CASSLYDRDQPQHF.

This rearrangement joins TRBV13 to TRBJ2-2; 11 nucleotides agree with TRBD2. Trimming cost V 1 base and J 2 bases; bases outside gene matches: 6. CDR1 and CDR2 from the germline V gene are PRHDT and FYEKMQ (reference sequence). The CDR3 has 18 amino acids. CDR3 sequence (DNA): TGTGCCAGCAGCTTAGCCCAACTAGCGGGGGCCAACACCGGGGAGCTGTTTTTT. Its protein product is CASSLAQLAGANTGELFF.

This chain joins TRBV4-1 and TRBJ1-3; perhaps TRBD1 as D (6 bases). From germline, CDR1 is MGHRA and CDR2 YSYEKL. V was pared by 0 bases and J by 8 bases, with 17 bases between. The CDR3 consists of 16 residues. CDR3 DNA: TGCGCCAGCAGCCAAGATCGTCAGGGGTGGATTGACACCATATATTTT. Translated: CASSQDRQGWIDTIYF.

This clone was detected only once. V usage is TRBV7-2 and J usage is TRBJ2-3, with 11 bases that match TRBD2. This CDR3 spans 17 amino acids. Germline V gene lookup returns CDR1 SGHTA and CDR2 FQGNSA. V gave up 2 bases and J gave up 4 bases; unmatched junction bases: 8. The CDR3 region has the DNA TGTGCCAGCAGCTTACAGTCTAGCGGGGGGTTGGCAGATACGCAGTATTTT. Translation: CASSLQSSGGLADTQYF.

This rearrangement joins TRBV7-9 to TRBJ1-6, with TRBD1 matching 10 bases. In germline, CDR1 is SEHNR, CDR2 FQNEAQ (reference sequence). Losses at the gene ends were 7 bases for V and 0 bases for J; bases not matched to a gene: 6. There are 17 residues in the CDR3. This chain's CDR3 is CASNRDRGRSYNSPLHF. Written as DNA, the CDR3 is TGTGCCAGCAACAGGGACAGGGGCCGCTCCTATAATTCACCCCTCCACTTT.

The chain employs TRBV11-3 and TRBJ1-1; D uncertain. V was cut by 5 bases and J by 1 base, with 8 bases left in between. Germline assignment: CDR1 SGHNT and CDR2 YENEEA. The CDR3 spans 13 residues. As DNA, the CDR3 is TGTGCCAGCAGCATTAACCCGAACACTGAAGCTTTCTTT. As protein: CASSINPNTEAFF.

The chain uses TRBV7-9 and TRBJ2-3, with 7 bases identical to TRBD2. This CDR3 contains 15 residues. The junction had 5 bases not matched to a gene; V was cut back by 5 bases and J by 0 bases. Germline CDR1 is SEHNR and CDR2 is FQNEAQ (reference sequence). The chain's CDR3 is CASSPSGASTDTQYF. CDR3 in DNA: TGTGCCAGCAGCCCCAGCGGGGCTAGCACAGATACGCAGTATTTT.

The V gene is TRBV5-6, the J gene TRBJ1-6, with 7 nucleotides matching TRBD1. This CDR3 has 14 residues. The V and J ends lost 6 bases and 6 bases, in that order; junction bases with no gene match: 6. Germline values: CDR1 SGHDT, CDR2 YYEEEE. This chain's CDR3 is CASTLDRINSPLHF. CDR3 nucleotide sequence: TGTGCCAGCACCCTGGACAGGATTAATTCACCCCTCCACTTT.

CDR3 nucleotide sequence: TGTGCCACCGCCCTTCGGGGGCCCGGAAACACCATATATTTT. It codes for CATALRGPGNTIYF. V usage is TRBV6-5 and J usage is TRBJ1-3; perhaps TRBD1 as D (6 bases). The V end was cut by 10 bases, the J end by 4 bases, with 17 bases between. CDR1 and CDR2 from the germline V gene are MNHEY and SVGAGI. The CDR3 runs to 14 residues.

The CDR3: CASSRRVEDYSNQPQHF. For the CDR3, the DNA is TGCGCCAGCAGCCGCCGGGTGGAAGATTATAGCAATCAGCCCCAGCATTTT. The chain carries TRBV4-1 and TRBJ1-5; D is ambiguous. CDR3 size: 17 residues. Germline V gives CDR1 MGHRA, CDR2 YSYEKL. V gave up 4 bases and J gave up 0 bases, with 16 bases separating them.

The gene calls are TRBV5-1 and TRBJ1-2; 8 nucleotides align to TRBD1. The V gene end was trimmed by 2 bases and the J gene end by 3 bases; junction bases not matched to a gene: 3. The germline gives CDR1 SGHRS, CDR2 YFSETQ. CDR3 length: 14 residues. CDR3 coding DNA: TGCGCCAGCAGCTTAACGACAGGGGACTATGGCTACACCTTC. This translates into CASSLTTGDYGYTF.

This sequence joins TRBV7-2 and TRBJ1-1, with D perhaps matching TRBD1 (6 bases). Germline CDR1 SGHTA, CDR2 FQGNSA. The CDR3 has 14 amino acids. V was trimmed by 1 base and J by 10 bases, leaving 16 bases between them. The CDR3 sequence is CASSLGRQAAAAFF. The CDR3 DNA sequence: TGTGCCAGCAGCTTAGGACGACAGGCCGCAGCAGCTTTCTTT.